This TCR beta chain stems from a study of human T cells and chemical hapten exposure. At the level of the study: Small discrepancies in pooled library volume mainly accounted for the varying TCR yields per sample. Study-wide points: No shift was seen in TCRs above 1 in 1000 frequency with DPC sensitization.

The ends lost 7 bases at V and 5 bases at J; junction bases unmatched: 7. Germline CDR1 reads SQVTM; CDR2 reads ANQGSEA. The CDR3 sequence is 14 residues long. This clonotype came up many times. As yet, its antigen is unknown. This sample's time point: healthy volunteer bleed at 2 weeks. The template was total RNA from unfractionated whole blood. The library attached unique molecular identifiers to individual cDNA molecules. Authors' processing steps: There were a median of roughly 100,000 TCRs per sample, with a range from roughly 20,000 to 700,000. Using its own MiXCR run on the RACE reads, TCRdb lists one record per CDR3 protein. The V and J calls here are based on TCRdb, not the publication. The sample consists of more than 70,000 distinct CDR3 sequences, approximately 9.7% of them appearing once.

The specimen sequenced was whole blood. V gene TRBV29-1 combines with J gene TRBJ2-1; 11 positions match TRBD2. The sequence was obtained from a female donor in good health. Some clones in this sample may be carry-over from other donors' samples. CDR3: CSARGTSGHNEQFF. The CDR3, as DNA: TGCAGCGCGAGGGGGACTAGCGGCCACAATGAGCAGTTCTTC.